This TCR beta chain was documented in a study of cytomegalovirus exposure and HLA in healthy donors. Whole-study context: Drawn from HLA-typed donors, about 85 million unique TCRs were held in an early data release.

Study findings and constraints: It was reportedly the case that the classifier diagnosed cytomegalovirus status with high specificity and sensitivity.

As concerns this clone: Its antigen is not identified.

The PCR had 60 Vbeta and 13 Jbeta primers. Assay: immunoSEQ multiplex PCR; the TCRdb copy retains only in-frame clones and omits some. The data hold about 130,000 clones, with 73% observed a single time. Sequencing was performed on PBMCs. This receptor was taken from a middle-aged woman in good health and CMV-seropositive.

The CDR3 spells CASSSTAPSGANVLTF. CDR3 sequence (DNA): TGTGCCAGCAGTTCTACCGCCCCCTCTGGGGCCAACGTCCTGACTTTC. This chain connects TRBV6-5 to TRBJ2-6; D uncertain. In germline, CDR1 is MNHEY, CDR2 SVGAGI. Trimming removed 4 bases at V and 0 bases at J, with 10 bases between. The CDR3 length is 16 residues.